One T cell receptor beta chain is described in this entry. This sample was included in a study of blood T cell repertoires in COVID-19. In the study overall: Acute and convalescent COVID-19 samples came from the United States, Italy and Spain. T cells, B-cell-depleted T cells, or PBMCs provided the cDNA or gDNA that served as material.

The CDR3 length is 14 residues. Per the germline V gene, CDR1 is SGHRS and CDR2 is YFSETQ. With 3 bases removed from V and 2 bases from J, the gap between germline ends came to 11 bases. The repertoire was sequenced with immunoSEQ multiplex PCR; TCRdb's copy has only in-frame clones and lacks some. The sample contains tens of thousands of clones, 80% of which appear only once. Material for sequencing was peripheral blood. The chain uses TRBV5-1 and TRBJ2-5, with D possibly TRBD1 on 6 matching bases. The clonotype was recovered from a woman in her 70s with acute or convalescent COVID-19. This CDR3 reads CASSSDRIQETQYF. The CDR3, as DNA: TGCGCCAGCAGCTCCGACAGGATACAAGAGACCCAGTACTTC.